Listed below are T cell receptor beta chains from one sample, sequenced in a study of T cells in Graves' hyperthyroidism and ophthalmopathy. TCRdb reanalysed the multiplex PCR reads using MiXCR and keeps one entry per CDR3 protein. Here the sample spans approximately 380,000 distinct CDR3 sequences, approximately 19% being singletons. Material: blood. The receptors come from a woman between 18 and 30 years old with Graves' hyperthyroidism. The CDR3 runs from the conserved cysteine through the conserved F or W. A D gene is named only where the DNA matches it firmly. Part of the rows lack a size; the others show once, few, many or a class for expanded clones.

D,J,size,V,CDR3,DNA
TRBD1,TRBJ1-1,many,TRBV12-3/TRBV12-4,CASTDRGLTEAFF,TGTGCCAGCACCGACAGGGGCCTCACTGAAGCTTTCTTT
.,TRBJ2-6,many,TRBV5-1,CASSPTGISGANVLTF,TGCGCCAGCAGCCCCACCGGGATCTCTGGGGCCAACGTCCTGACTTTC
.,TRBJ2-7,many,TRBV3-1,CASSQVVSGPQYF,TGTGCCAGCAGCCAGGTGGTGTCGGGGCCCCAGTACTTC
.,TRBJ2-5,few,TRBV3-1,CASSQEAVARVEETQYF,TGTGCCAGCAGCCAAGAAGCAGTGGCCAGGGTAGAAGAGACCCAGTACTTC
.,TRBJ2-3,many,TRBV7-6,CASSFEGADTQYF,TGTGCCAGCAGCTTCGAGGGCGCAGATACGCAGTATTTT
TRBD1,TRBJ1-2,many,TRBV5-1,CASSPGQLNYGYTF,TGCGCCAGCAGCCCGGGACAGCTAAACTATGGCTACACCTTC
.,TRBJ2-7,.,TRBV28,CASSHGRNEQYF,TGTGCCAGCAGCCATGGACGCAACGAGCAGTACTTC
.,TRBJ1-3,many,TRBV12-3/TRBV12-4,CASSTRAYSGNTIYF,TGTGCCAGCAGTACCAGGGCCTACTCTGGAAACACCATATATTTT
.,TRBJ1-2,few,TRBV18,CASSLLDSNYGYTF,TGTGCCAGCTCGCTCCTGGACAGCAACTATGGCTACACCTTC
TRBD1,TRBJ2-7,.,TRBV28,CASSVAGTGDFEQYF,TGTGCCAGCAGTGTAGCCGGGACAGGGGATTTCGAGCAGTACTTC
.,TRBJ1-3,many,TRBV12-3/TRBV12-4,CASSLLNTIYF,TGTGCCAGCAGTTTGTTAAACACCATATATTTT
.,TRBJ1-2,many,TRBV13,CASSLGLDYGYTF,TGTGCCAGCAGCTTGGGCCTGGACTATGGCTACACCTTC
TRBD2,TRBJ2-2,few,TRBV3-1,CASSQEGGYRTGELFF,TGTGCCAGCAGCCAAGAGGGAGGGTACCGAACCGGGGAGCTGTTTTTT
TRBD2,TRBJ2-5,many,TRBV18,CASSRGTSRETQYF,TGTGCCAGCTCACGGGGGACTAGCCGGGAGACCCAGTACTTC
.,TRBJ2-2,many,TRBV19,CASSIGDGFTGELFF,TGTGCCAGTAGTATCGGGGACGGTTTCACCGGGGAGCTGTTTTTT
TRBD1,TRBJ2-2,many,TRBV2,CASMRGQGELFF,TGTGCCAGCATGAGGGGACAGGGGGAGCTGTTTTTT
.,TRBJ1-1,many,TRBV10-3,CAISVAENTEAFF,TGTGCCATCAGTGTGGCCGAGAACACTGAAGCTTTCTTT
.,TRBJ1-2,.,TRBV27,CASSLSLGGGNGYTF,TGTGCCAGCAGTTTAAGTCTCGGGGGCGGGAATGGCTACACCTTC
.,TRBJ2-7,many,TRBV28,CASSLFDHEQYF,TGTGCCAGCAGTTTATTTGATCACGAGCAGTACTTC
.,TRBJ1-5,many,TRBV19,CASSIRGAGQPQHF,TGTGCCAGTAGTATTAGGGGCGCAGGACAGCCCCAGCATTTT
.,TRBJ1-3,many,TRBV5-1,CASSLDGGSNTIYF,TGCGCCAGCAGCTTGGATGGGGGTTCCAACACCATATATTTT
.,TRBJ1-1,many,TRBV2,CASRQGLRTEAFF,TGTGCCAGCAGGCAGGGGCTACGGACTGAAGCTTTCTTT
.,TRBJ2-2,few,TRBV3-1,CASSRGKGLYTGELFF,TGTGCCAGCAGCCGGGGGAAGGGACTTTACACCGGGGAGCTGTTTTTT
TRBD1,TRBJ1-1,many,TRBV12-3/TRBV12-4,CASSTGGPTEAFF,TGTGCCAGCAGCACAGGGGGTCCGACTGAAGCTTTCTTT
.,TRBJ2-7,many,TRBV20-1,CSARGVTSYEQYF,TGCAGTGCTAGAGGGGTAACCTCCTACGAGCAGTACTTC
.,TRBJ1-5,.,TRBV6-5,CASSYSIGGNQPQHF,TGTGCCAGCAGTTACTCTATCGGGGGCAATCAGCCCCAGCATTTT
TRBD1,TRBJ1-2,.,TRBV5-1,CTSSRQGVNYGYTF,TGCACCAGCTCCCGACAGGGCGTGAACTATGGCTACACCTTC
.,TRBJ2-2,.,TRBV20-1,CSARDLRGDTGELFF,TGCAGTGCTAGAGATTTGCGAGGAGACACCGGGGAGCTGTTTTTT
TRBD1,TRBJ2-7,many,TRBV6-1,CASSPGQGKWYF,TGTGCCAGCAGTCCGGGACAGGGGAAATGGTACTTC
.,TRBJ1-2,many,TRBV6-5,CASSYRQPSNGYTF,TGTGCCAGCAGTTACAGACAGCCCTCTAATGGCTACACCTTC
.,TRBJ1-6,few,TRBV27,CASSTGRLGDSPLHF,TGTGCCAGCAGTACTGGACGGCTCGGTGATTCACCCCTCCACTTT
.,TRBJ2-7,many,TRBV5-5,CASSLAWPGIDEQYF,TGTGCCAGCAGCTTGGCCTGGCCAGGGATCGACGAGCAGTACTTC
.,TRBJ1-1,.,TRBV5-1,CASSLGPQGDTEAFF,TGCGCCAGCAGCTTGGGCCCCCAGGGAGATACTGAAGCTTTCTTT
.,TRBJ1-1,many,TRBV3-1,CASSQDPNTEAFF,TGTGCCAGCAGCCAAGATCCGAACACTGAAGCTTTCTTT
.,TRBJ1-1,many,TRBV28,CAVFRRENTEAFF,TGTGCCGTATTTCGAAGGGAGAACACTGAAGCTTTCTTT
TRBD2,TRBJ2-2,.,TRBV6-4,CASSENRGGSSGELFF,TGTGCCAGCAGTGAGAACCGCGGGGGGTCGTCCGGGGAGCTGTTTTTT
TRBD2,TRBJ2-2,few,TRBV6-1,CASSEWGLAGNTGELCF,TGTGCCAGCAGTGAATGGGGACTAGCGGGGAACACCGGGGAGCTGTGTTTT
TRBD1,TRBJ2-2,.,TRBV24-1,CATRDRAATGELFF,TGTGCCACCAGGGACAGGGCGGCAACCGGGGAGCTGTTTTTT
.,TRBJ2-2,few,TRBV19,CASSGGPITGEPFF,TGTGCCAGTAGCGGCGGACCGATTACCGGGGAGCCGTTTTTT
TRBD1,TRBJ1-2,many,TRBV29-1,CSVEDRGGYTF,TGCAGCGTTGAAGACAGGGGGGGCTACACCTTC